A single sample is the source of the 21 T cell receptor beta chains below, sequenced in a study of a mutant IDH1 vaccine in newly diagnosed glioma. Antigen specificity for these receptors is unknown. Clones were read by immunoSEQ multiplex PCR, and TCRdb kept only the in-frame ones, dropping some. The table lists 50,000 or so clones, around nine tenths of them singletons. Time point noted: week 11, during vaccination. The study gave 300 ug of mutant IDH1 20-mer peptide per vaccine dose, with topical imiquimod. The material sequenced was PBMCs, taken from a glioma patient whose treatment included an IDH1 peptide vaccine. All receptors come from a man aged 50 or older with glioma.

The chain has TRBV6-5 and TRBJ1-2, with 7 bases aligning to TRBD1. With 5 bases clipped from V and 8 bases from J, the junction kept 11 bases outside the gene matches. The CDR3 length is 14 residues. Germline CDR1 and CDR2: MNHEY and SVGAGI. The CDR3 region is CASSRQGGTAGYTF. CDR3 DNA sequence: TGTGCCAGCAGTAGACAGGGTGGTACTGCGGGCTACACCTTC.

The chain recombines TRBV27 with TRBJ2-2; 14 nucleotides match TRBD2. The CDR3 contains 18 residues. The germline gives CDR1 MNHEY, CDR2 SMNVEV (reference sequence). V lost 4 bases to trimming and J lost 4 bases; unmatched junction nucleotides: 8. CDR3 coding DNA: TGTGCCAGCAGTTCTCTGACTAGCGGGAGGGGAAGCACCGGGGAGCTGTTTTTT. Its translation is CASSSLTSGRGSTGELFF.

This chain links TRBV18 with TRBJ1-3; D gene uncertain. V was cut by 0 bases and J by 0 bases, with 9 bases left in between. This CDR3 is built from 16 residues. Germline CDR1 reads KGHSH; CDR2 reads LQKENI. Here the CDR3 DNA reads TGTGCCAGCTCACCACCGAAGTTTTTCTCTGGAAACACCATATATTTT. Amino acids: CASSPPKFFSGNTIYF.

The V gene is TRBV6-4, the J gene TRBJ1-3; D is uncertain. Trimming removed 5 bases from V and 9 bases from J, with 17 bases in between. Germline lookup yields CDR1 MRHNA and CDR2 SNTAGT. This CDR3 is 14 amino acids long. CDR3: CASSCLVSEGTIYF. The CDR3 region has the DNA TGTGCCAGCAGTTGCCTAGTTTCGGAGGGCACCATATATTTT.

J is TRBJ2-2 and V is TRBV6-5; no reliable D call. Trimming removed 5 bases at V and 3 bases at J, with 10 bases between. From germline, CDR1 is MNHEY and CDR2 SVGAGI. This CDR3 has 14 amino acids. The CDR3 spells CASSRFRDTGELFF. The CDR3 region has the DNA TGTGCCAGCAGTCGTTTCAGAGACACCGGGGAGCTGTTTTTT.

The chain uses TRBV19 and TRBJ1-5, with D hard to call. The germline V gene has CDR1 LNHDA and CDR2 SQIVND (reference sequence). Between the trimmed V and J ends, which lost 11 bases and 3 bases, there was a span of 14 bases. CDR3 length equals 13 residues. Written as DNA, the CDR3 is TGTGCCTGTCAACCGAGGATCAATCAGCCCCAGCATTTT. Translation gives CACQPRINQPQHF.

As DNA, the CDR3 is TGTGCCAGCAGCTTAGTGGAGACCCAGTACTTC. It encodes CASSLVETQYF. The chain couples TRBV7-8 to TRBJ2-5, with unresolved D. The germline gives CDR1 SGHVS, CDR2 FQNEAQ. This CDR3 is 11 amino acids long. Trimming took off 1 base at V and 5 bases at J, with 2 bases between the two ends. The complete variable domain, with remaining parts taken from reference TRBV7-8 and TRBJ2-5, reads GAGVSQSPRYKVAKRGQDVALRCDPISGHVSLFWYQQALGQGPEFLTYFQNEAQLDKSGLPSDRFFAERPEGSVSTLKIQRTQQEDSAVYLCASSLVETQYFGPGTRLLVL.

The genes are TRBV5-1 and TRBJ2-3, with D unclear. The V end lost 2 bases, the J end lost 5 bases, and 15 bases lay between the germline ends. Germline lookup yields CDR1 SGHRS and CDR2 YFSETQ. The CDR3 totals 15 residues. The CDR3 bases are TGCGCCAGCAGCTTCGGATCCATACTGGGAGATACGCAGTATTTT. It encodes CASSFGSILGDTQYF.

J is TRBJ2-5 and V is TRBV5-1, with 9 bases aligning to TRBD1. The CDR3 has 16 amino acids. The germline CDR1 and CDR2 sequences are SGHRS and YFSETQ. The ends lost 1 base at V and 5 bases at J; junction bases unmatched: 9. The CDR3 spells CASSLWGQGEEETQYF. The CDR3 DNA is TGCGCCAGCAGCTTGTGGGGACAGGGCGAAGAGGAGACCCAGTACTTC.

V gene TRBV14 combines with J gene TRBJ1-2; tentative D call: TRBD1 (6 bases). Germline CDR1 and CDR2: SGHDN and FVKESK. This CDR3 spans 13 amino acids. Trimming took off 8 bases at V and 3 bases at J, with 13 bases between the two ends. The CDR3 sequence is CASRPAGDYGYTF. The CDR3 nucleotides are TGTGCCAGCCGGCCTGCAGGGGACTATGGCTACACCTTC.

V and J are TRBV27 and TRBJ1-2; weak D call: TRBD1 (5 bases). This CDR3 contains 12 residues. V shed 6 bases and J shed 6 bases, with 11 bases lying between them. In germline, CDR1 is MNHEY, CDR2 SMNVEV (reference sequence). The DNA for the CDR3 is TGTGCCAGCAGATTTGACAGTAATGGCTACACCTTC. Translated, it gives CASRFDSNGYTF.

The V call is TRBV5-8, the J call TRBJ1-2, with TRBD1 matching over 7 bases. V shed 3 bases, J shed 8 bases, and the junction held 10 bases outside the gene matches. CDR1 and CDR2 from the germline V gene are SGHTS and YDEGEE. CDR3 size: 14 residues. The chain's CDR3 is CASSYGTEVGGYTF. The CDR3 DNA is TGTGCCAGCAGCTATGGGACAGAGGTCGGAGGCTACACCTTC.

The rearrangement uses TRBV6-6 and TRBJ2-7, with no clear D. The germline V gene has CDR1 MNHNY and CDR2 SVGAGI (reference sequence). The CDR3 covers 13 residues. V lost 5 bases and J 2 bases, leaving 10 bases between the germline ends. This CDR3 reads CASSGKSAYEQYF. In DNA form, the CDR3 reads TGTGCCAGCAGTGGTAAATCAGCCTACGAGCAGTACTTC.

This CDR3 is CASSLGQGGGYTF. For the CDR3, the DNA is TGTGCCAGCAGCTTGGGACAGGGGGGAGGCTACACCTTC. The J gene is TRBJ1-2, the V gene TRBV11-2, with 11 bases that match TRBD1. The CDR3 length is 13 residues. CDR1 SGHAT and CDR2 FQNNGV come from the germline V gene. The trim removed 3 bases at V and 8 bases at J, leaving 2 bases unmatched.

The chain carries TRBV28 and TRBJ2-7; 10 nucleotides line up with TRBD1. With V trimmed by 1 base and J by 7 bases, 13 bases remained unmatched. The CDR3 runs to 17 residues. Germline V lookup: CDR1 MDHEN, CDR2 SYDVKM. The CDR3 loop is CASSLYPRDRGTREQYF. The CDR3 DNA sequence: TGTGCCAGCAGTTTATACCCACGGGACAGGGGTACGAGGGAGCAGTACTTC.

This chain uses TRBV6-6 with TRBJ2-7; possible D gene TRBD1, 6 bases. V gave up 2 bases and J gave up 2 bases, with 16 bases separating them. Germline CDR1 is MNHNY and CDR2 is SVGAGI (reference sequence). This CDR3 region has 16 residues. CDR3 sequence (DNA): TGTGCCAGCAGTTACCCCCAACAGGGATCAACCTACGAGCAGTACTTC. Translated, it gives CASSYPQQGSTYEQYF.

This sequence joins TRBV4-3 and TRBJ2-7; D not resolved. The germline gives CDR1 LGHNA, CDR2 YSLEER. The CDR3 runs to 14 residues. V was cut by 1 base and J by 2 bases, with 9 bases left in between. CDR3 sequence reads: CASSQGRIAYEQYF. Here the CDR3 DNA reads TGCGCCAGCAGCCAAGGCAGAATAGCCTACGAGCAGTACTTC.

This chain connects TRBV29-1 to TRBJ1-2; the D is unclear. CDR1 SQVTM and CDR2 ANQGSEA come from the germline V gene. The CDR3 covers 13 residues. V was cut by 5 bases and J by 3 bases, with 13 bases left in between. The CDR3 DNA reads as TGCAGCGTTCACCATGGAAGGGACTATGGCTACACCTTC. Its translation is CSVHHGRDYGYTF.

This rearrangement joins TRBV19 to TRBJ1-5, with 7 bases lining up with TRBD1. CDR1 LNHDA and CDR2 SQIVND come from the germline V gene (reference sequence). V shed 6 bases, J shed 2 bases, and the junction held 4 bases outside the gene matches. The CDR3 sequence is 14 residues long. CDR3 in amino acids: CASRRDRRNQPQHF. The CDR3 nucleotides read TGTGCCAGTAGACGGGACAGACGCAATCAGCCCCAGCATTTT.

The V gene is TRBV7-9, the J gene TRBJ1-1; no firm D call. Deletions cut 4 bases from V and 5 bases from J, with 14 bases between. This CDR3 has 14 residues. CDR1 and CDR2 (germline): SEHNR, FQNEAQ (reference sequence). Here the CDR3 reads CASSYTLGRTEAFF. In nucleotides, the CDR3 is TGTGCCAGCAGCTATACGTTGGGGAGAACTGAAGCTTTCTTT.

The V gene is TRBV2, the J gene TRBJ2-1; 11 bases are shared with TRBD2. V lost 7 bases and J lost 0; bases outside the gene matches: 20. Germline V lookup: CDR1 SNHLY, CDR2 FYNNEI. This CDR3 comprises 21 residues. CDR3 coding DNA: TGTGCCAGCATCTCTCCCCCAATTTATTCCGGGACTAGCGGCTCCTACAATGAGCAGTTCTTC. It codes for CASISPPIYSGTSGSYNEQFF.